Below are 18 T cell receptor beta chains sequenced from a single sample in a study of spatial heterogeneity in lung cancer. Study outcomes and limitations: Tracking of tumor mutation counts was seen in expanded intratumoral alpha and beta TCR counts.

Time point meaning: sample taken at primary tumor resection. A single record per CDR3 protein comes from TCRdb applying MiXCR to the 5' RACE reads. The data contain some 100,000 distinct CDR3 sequences, nearly 4.5% of them seen just once; the ten biggest clones take up 21%. The antigens of these receptors remain unknown. Sequenced material: lung tumor tissue, taken at surgery. The receptor source for this set is a male donor with early-stage non-small cell lung cancer.

This clonotype was detected ten times or more. The rearrangement uses TRBV6-2 or TRBV6-3 and TRBJ2-5; a possible D gene is TRBD2 (6 bases). The CDR3 is 14 residues long. Germline loops: CDR1 MNHEY, CDR2 SVGEGT. V was pared by 8 bases and J by 0 bases, with 13 bases between. The CDR3 DNA sequence: TGTGCCAGCCGCCCAGGGAGGAACCAAGAGACCCAGTACTTC. Encoded protein: CASRPGRNQETQYF.

This clonotype was counted ten times or more. The chain carries TRBV4-2 and TRBJ2-1, with TRBD2 matching over 10 bases. The trim removed 1 base at V and 5 bases at J, leaving 5 bases unmatched. CDR1 and CDR2 (germline): LGHNA, YNFKEQ. The CDR3 spans 16 residues. The CDR3 protein is CASSQVGAGGDNEQFF. In DNA form, the CDR3 reads TGTGCCAGCAGCCAAGTAGGAGCGGGAGGGGACAATGAGCAGTTCTTC.

This clonotype appeared many times. The V gene is TRBV7-2, the J gene TRBJ1-3; D is unclear. V lost 1 base, J lost 2 bases, and 6 bases lay in between. This CDR3 has 14 amino acids. CDR1 SGHTA and CDR2 FQGNSA come from the germline V gene. This CDR3 reads CASSLGRTGNTIYF. CDR3 coding DNA: TGTGCCAGCAGCTTAGGCAGGACTGGAAACACCATATATTTT.

This clonotype was recorded at least ten times. This chain links TRBV12-5 with TRBJ2-3, with 7 positions matching TRBD2. CDR1 and CDR2 (germline): LGHNT, FRNRAP. The CDR3 spans 13 residues. Losses at the gene ends were 3 bases for V and 6 bases for J; bases not matched to a gene: 3. The CDR3 DNA reads TGTGCTAGTGGTTTAGCGGGATCCGATACGCAGTATTTT. Translation: CASGLAGSDTQYF.

This clonotype appeared many times. The chain couples TRBV4-1 to TRBJ2-3, with TRBD2 matching over 7 bases. The germline V gene encodes CDR1 MGHRA and CDR2 YSYEKL. Trimming removed 4 bases from V and 6 bases from J; junction bases left unmatched: 7. The CDR3 sequence is 14 residues long. This CDR3 is CASSRLARSDTQYF. CDR3 DNA sequence: TGCGCCAGCAGCCGACTAGCTAGGAGTGATACGCAGTATTTT.

This clonotype was picked up many times. The V call is TRBV20-1, the J call TRBJ1-6, with D tentatively TRBD1 (6 bases). CDR1 DFQATT and CDR2 SNEGSKA come from the germline V gene (reference sequence). The V and J ends lost 2 bases and 7 bases respectively, with 12 bases between them. CDR3 size: 14 residues. The CDR3 here is CSARRGASNSPLHF. DNA for the CDR3: TGCAGTGCTAGACGGGGGGCCTCGAATTCACCCCTCCACTTT.

V usage is TRBV25-1 and J usage is TRBJ2-5; perhaps TRBD1 as D (5 bases). This CDR3 contains 17 residues. Per germline, CDR1 MGHDK and CDR2 SYGVNS. The germline V and J ends were trimmed by 6 bases and 2 bases, with 22 bases remaining between them. CDR3 sequence (DNA): TGTGCCAGCAGCGATAATCTAAGGGGCCGGAATCAAGAGACCCAGTACTTC. Its protein product is CASSDNLRGRNQETQYF.

The gene calls are TRBV6-6 and TRBJ2-7, with 10 bases that match TRBD2. CDR1 MNHNY and CDR2 SVGAGI come from the germline V gene (reference sequence). V lost 8 bases to trimming and J lost 4 bases; unmatched junction nucleotides: 11. This CDR3 region has 15 residues. CDR3 coding DNA: TGTGCCAGCGGACTCCGGACTAGCGGACCGTACGAGCAGTACTTC. Protein sequence: CASGLRTSGPYEQYF.

This clonotype was seen many times. This chain joins TRBV20-1 and TRBJ1-4; no definite D call. Between the trimmed V and J ends, which lost 6 bases and 0 bases, there was a span of 8 bases. This CDR3 has 13 amino acids. The germline V gene has CDR1 DFQATT and CDR2 SNEGSKA (reference sequence). For the CDR3, the DNA is TGCAGTGCCGTAGACGCAACTAATGAAAAACTGTTTTTT. Amino acid sequence: CSAVDATNEKLFF.

V usage is TRBV29-1 and J usage is TRBJ1-4; D not resolved. Germline V CDR1 and CDR2: SQVTM, ANQGSEA. With 4 bases removed from V and 13 bases from J, the gap between germline ends came to 16 bases. The length of the CDR3 is 12 residues. The CDR3 DNA sequence: TGCAGCGTTGTTGGTCCTGAGACAAGACTGTTTTTT. The encoded protein is CSVVGPETRLFF.

The genes are TRBV18 and TRBJ2-3; weak D call: TRBD2 (5 bases). Deletions cut 0 bases from V and 0 bases from J, with 7 bases between. Germline V CDR1 and CDR2: KGHSH, LQKENI. This CDR3 has 15 amino acids. This CDR3 is CASSPPAGSTDTQYF. In DNA form, the CDR3 reads TGTGCCAGCTCACCACCCGCGGGCAGCACAGATACGCAGTATTTT.

There are a few counts of this clonotype. This rearrangement joins TRBV7-9 to TRBJ2-5, with 11 bases lining up with TRBD2. Germline V lookup: CDR1 SEHNR, CDR2 FQNEAQ (reference sequence). Trimming cost V 11 bases and J 7 bases; bases outside gene matches: 9. This CDR3 is 13 amino acids long. CDR3 amino acids: CAAGPGTSGTQYF. The CDR3 DNA is TGTGCCGCCGGACCCGGGACTAGCGGGACCCAGTACTTC.

This clonotype was counted many times. This chain uses TRBV12-3 or TRBV12-4 with TRBJ1-2; D is unresolved. The CDR3 spans 14 residues. For the CDR3, the DNA is TGTGCTGCCGACTTCGGCACCGCTAACTATGGCTACACCTTC. It codes for CAADFGTANYGYTF.

This clonotype has a handful of counts. The CDR3 DNA follows: TGTGCCAGCAGTTTAGAAATTATCTCTAGCGGACTTACCTCCTACGAGCAGTACTTC. This codes for CASSLEIISSGLTSYEQYF. The rearrangement uses TRBV12-3 or TRBV12-4 and TRBJ2-7, with 7 positions matching TRBD2. Trimming cost V 1 base and J 0 bases; bases outside gene matches: 15. There are 19 residues in the CDR3.

This clonotype was seen many times. V and J are TRBV6-5 and TRBJ2-6; the D gene is possibly TRBD2 (5 bases). CDR3 length equals 14 residues. V dropped 6 bases and J dropped 4 bases, with 10 bases sitting between them. CDR1 and CDR2 from the germline V gene are MNHEY and SVGAGI. CDR3 DNA: TGTGCCAGCAGGGAGGTGACCGGGGCCAACGTCCTGACTTTC. Translation: CASREVTGANVLTF.

This clonotype was detected many times. The chain is built from TRBV10-3 and TRBJ2-6; D is possibly TRBD1 (5 bases). The germline V and J ends were trimmed by 5 bases and 2 bases, with 13 bases remaining between them. Germline V CDR1 and CDR2: ENHRY, SYGVKD. The CDR3 loop spans 16 amino acids. The CDR3 region has the DNA TGTGCCATCAGTATCACAGGCGAACCTGGGGCCAACGTCCTGACTTTC. Its protein is CAISITGEPGANVLTF.

This clonotype was seen ten or more times. The genes are TRBV7-9 and TRBJ2-3; D not resolved. The CDR3 covers 14 residues. Germline CDR1 SEHNR, CDR2 FQNEAQ (reference sequence). Trimming shortened V by 1 base and J by 4 bases, and 9 bases separated the two germline ends. The CDR3 region is CASSLGRVADTQYF. The CDR3 DNA reads as TGTGCCAGCAGCTTAGGCCGGGTTGCAGATACGCAGTATTTT. The full variable domain, with the rest looked up from reference TRBV7-9 and TRBJ2-3, is DTGVSQNPRHKITKRGQNVTFRCDPISEHNRLYWYRQTLGQGPEFLTYFQNEAQLEKSRLLSDRFSAERPKGSFSTLEIQRTEQGDSAMYLCASSLGRVADTQYFGPGTRLTVL.

For this clonotype: This may be a read error, as it is one base from a much larger clone. The chain joins TRBV18 to TRBJ1-6; 9 bases fit TRBD1. Germline assignment: CDR1 KGHSH and CDR2 LQKENI. The CDR3 has 15 residues. DNA of the CDR3: TGTGCCAGCTCAATCGGACAGGGGTGGAGTTCACCCCTCCGCTTT. As protein: CASSIGQGWSSPLRF.